These T cell receptor beta chains were read from a single sample in a study of identical twins. In TCRdb, the 5' RACE reads were re-called with MiXCR into one record per CDR3 protein. Among 1.5 million to 2 million distinct CDR3 sequences listed, about 30% were seen once. The sequenced material came from cord blood. The receptors shown here come from a newborn girl in good health. The CDR3 runs from the conserved cysteine through the conserved F or W. Fields, in order: V gene, J gene, D gene, clone size, CDR3 protein, CDR3 DNA. The D gene is left open where the match is weak. Only part of the rows carry a size: once, few, many, or a class if the clone is expanded.

v_call: TRBV28; j_call: TRBJ1-6; d_call: TRBD1; clone_size: -; cdr3_aa: CAYAGQGASSPLHF; cdr3_nt: TGTGCCTATGCGGGACAGGGGGCTTCTTCACCCCTCCACTTT
v_call: TRBV2; j_call: TRBJ2-7; d_call: -; clone_size: -; cdr3_aa: CASSETPMAAYEQYF; cdr3_nt: TGTGCCAGCAGTGAAACACCCATGGCGGCCTACGAGCAGTACTTC
v_call: TRBV4-2; j_call: TRBJ2-1; d_call: TRBD2; clone_size: -; cdr3_aa: CASSPPSGGAYNEQFF; cdr3_nt: TGTGCCAGCAGCCCCCCTAGCGGGGGGGCTTACAATGAGCAGTTCTTC
v_call: TRBV5-1; j_call: TRBJ2-1; d_call: -; clone_size: few; cdr3_aa: CASSSLDPFNEQFF; cdr3_nt: TGCGCCAGCAGCTCGCTAGACCCTTTTAATGAGCAGTTCTTC
v_call: TRBV10-1; j_call: TRBJ2-3; d_call: TRBD2; clone_size: -; cdr3_aa: CASRPGTSDFSDTQYF; cdr3_nt: TGCGCCAGCAGGCCCGGGACTAGCGATTTTTCAGATACGCAGTATTTT
v_call: TRBV4-2; j_call: TRBJ1-6; d_call: -; clone_size: few; cdr3_aa: CASSQDSGGGGYNSPLHF; cdr3_nt: TGTGCCAGCAGCCAAGATAGTGGCGGGGGAGGATATAATTCACCCCTCCACTTT
v_call: TRBV4-2; j_call: TRBJ2-1; d_call: TRBD2; clone_size: many; cdr3_aa: CASSQPPGLAADNEQFF; cdr3_nt: TGTGCCAGCAGCCAGCCCCCGGGACTAGCGGCAGACAATGAGCAGTTCTTC
v_call: TRBV20-1; j_call: TRBJ2-5; d_call: -; clone_size: many; cdr3_aa: CSARDRQSSAQETQYF; cdr3_nt: TGCAGTGCTAGAGATCGTCAGTCTAGCGCCCAAGAGACCCAGTACTTC
v_call: TRBV28; j_call: TRBJ1-4; d_call: TRBD1; clone_size: -; cdr3_aa: CASSFTRGHEKLFF; cdr3_nt: TGTGCCAGCAGTTTCACCAGGGGGCACGAAAAACTGTTTTTT
v_call: TRBV9; j_call: TRBJ2-5; d_call: TRBD2; clone_size: -; cdr3_aa: CASSVLTGGLQETQYF; cdr3_nt: TGTGCCAGCAGCGTACTGACGGGGGGACTCCAAGAGACCCAGTACTTC
v_call: TRBV6-2/TRBV6-3; j_call: TRBJ2-7; d_call: -; clone_size: -; cdr3_aa: CASSYVYYEQYF; cdr3_nt: TGTGCCAGCAGTTACGTGTACTACGAGCAGTACTTC
v_call: TRBV20-1; j_call: TRBJ2-7; d_call: TRBD2; clone_size: once; cdr3_aa: CSAREGGRAAYEQYF; cdr3_nt: TGCAGTGCTAGAGAAGGCGGGAGGGCCGCCTACGAGCAGTACTTC
v_call: TRBV7-9; j_call: TRBJ2-5; d_call: -; clone_size: few; cdr3_aa: CASSLRTETQYF; cdr3_nt: TGTGCCAGCAGCTTACGGACGGAGACCCAGTACTTC
v_call: TRBV27; j_call: TRBJ2-5; d_call: TRBD1; clone_size: -; cdr3_aa: CASSPGGDRFGGTQYF; cdr3_nt: TGTGCCAGCAGTCCCGGCGGGGACAGGTTTGGGGGGACCCAGTACTTC
v_call: TRBV28; j_call: TRBJ1-3; d_call: TRBD1; clone_size: few; cdr3_aa: CASSPLTGAGNTIYF; cdr3_nt: TGTGCCAGCAGTCCCCTCACAGGGGCTGGAAACACCATATATTTT
v_call: TRBV12-3/TRBV12-4; j_call: TRBJ2-7; d_call: -; clone_size: many; cdr3_aa: CASSLLIYEQYF; cdr3_nt: TGTGCCAGCAGTTTACTGATCTACGAGCAGTACTTC
v_call: TRBV10-3; j_call: TRBJ2-4; d_call: -; clone_size: few; cdr3_aa: CAISESVGGRGDIQYF; cdr3_nt: TGTGCCATCAGTGAGTCTGTAGGAGGCAGGGGGGACATTCAGTACTTC
v_call: TRBV7-2; j_call: TRBJ2-3; d_call: TRBD2; clone_size: -; cdr3_aa: CASSPGTSGTHSPYTQYF; cdr3_nt: TGTGCCAGCAGCCCTGGGACTAGCGGCACCCACAGCCCTTATACGCAGTATTTT
v_call: TRBV20-1; j_call: TRBJ1-1; d_call: -; clone_size: few; cdr3_aa: CSASIMGKNTEAFF; cdr3_nt: TGCAGTGCCTCAATCATGGGGAAAAACACTGAAGCTTTCTTT
v_call: TRBV27; j_call: TRBJ1-6; d_call: -; clone_size: -; cdr3_aa: CASSTRPDRGPNSPLHF; cdr3_nt: TGTGCCAGCAGTACCCGACCGGATAGGGGCCCAAATTCACCCCTCCACTTT
v_call: TRBV5-1; j_call: TRBJ1-2; d_call: -; clone_size: -; cdr3_aa: CASSRGDTNYGYTF; cdr3_nt: TGCGCCAGCAGTCGAGGGGATACTAACTATGGCTACACCTTC
v_call: TRBV12-3/TRBV12-4; j_call: TRBJ1-2; d_call: -; clone_size: -; cdr3_aa: CASRSTWGPYGYTF; cdr3_nt: TGTGCCAGCAGATCTACGTGGGGCCCCTATGGCTACACCTTC
v_call: TRBV29-1; j_call: TRBJ1-1; d_call: -; clone_size: many; cdr3_aa: CSVAFGNTEAFF; cdr3_nt: TGCAGCGTTGCCTTTGGGAACACTGAAGCTTTCTTT
v_call: TRBV7-2; j_call: TRBJ1-5; d_call: -; clone_size: few; cdr3_aa: CASSPAGGFNQPQHF; cdr3_nt: TGTGCCAGCAGCCCGGCGGGAGGCTTTAATCAGCCCCAGCATTTT
v_call: TRBV10-1; j_call: TRBJ1-5; d_call: -; clone_size: few; cdr3_aa: CASSEDIGNQPQHF; cdr3_nt: TGCGCCAGCAGTGAGGACATCGGCAATCAGCCCCAGCATTTT
v_call: TRBV5-1; j_call: TRBJ2-5; d_call: -; clone_size: -; cdr3_aa: CASSLEGVGNQETQYF; cdr3_nt: TGCGCCAGCAGCTTGGAGGGGGTTGGCAACCAAGAGACCCAGTACTTC
v_call: TRBV5-1; j_call: TRBJ2-2; d_call: TRBD2; clone_size: -; cdr3_aa: CASSFGVRGAGELFF; cdr3_nt: TGCGCCAGCAGCTTCGGGGTCCGGGGGGCCGGGGAGCTGTTTTTT
v_call: TRBV20-1; j_call: TRBJ1-2; d_call: -; clone_size: many; cdr3_aa: CSAQSYGYTF; cdr3_nt: TGCAGTGCTCAATCTTATGGCTACACCTTC
v_call: TRBV6-1; j_call: TRBJ2-5; d_call: -; clone_size: -; cdr3_aa: CASSQGLRRQETQYF; cdr3_nt: TGTGCCAGCAGTCAGGGACTGCGTAGGCAAGAGACCCAGTACTTC
v_call: TRBV7-9; j_call: TRBJ2-1; d_call: TRBD2; clone_size: few; cdr3_aa: CASSTRLAGGTNEQFF; cdr3_nt: TGTGCCAGCAGCACCAGACTAGCGGGAGGTACAAATGAGCAGTTCTTC
v_call: TRBV6-5; j_call: TRBJ2-1; d_call: TRBD1; clone_size: -; cdr3_aa: CASSITETGGAGKQFF; cdr3_nt: TGTGCCAGCAGCATTACAGAGACAGGGGGCGCGGGGAAGCAGTTCTTC
v_call: TRBV7-9; j_call: TRBJ1-2; d_call: -; clone_size: -; cdr3_aa: CASSLAVTGLNYGYTF; cdr3_nt: TGTGCCAGCAGCTTAGCCGTGACAGGCCTTAACTATGGCTACACCTTC
v_call: TRBV21-1; j_call: TRBJ2-1; d_call: -; clone_size: many; cdr3_aa: CASSKALDNEQFF; cdr3_nt: TGTGCCAGCAGCAAAGCGCTAGACAATGAGCAGTTCTTC
v_call: TRBV13; j_call: TRBJ2-7; d_call: TRBD1; clone_size: -; cdr3_aa: CASSVVRQGRGYEQYF; cdr3_nt: TGTGCCAGCAGCGTCGTAAGACAGGGAAGAGGATACGAGCAGTACTTC
v_call: TRBV20-1; j_call: TRBJ1-5; d_call: TRBD1; clone_size: -; cdr3_aa: CSASKGARVNQPQHF; cdr3_nt: TGCAGTGCTAGTAAGGGGGCGAGGGTCAATCAGCCCCAGCATTTT
v_call: TRBV7-2; j_call: TRBJ2-3; d_call: TRBD2; clone_size: -; cdr3_aa: CASSPFSGTDTQYF; cdr3_nt: TGTGCCAGCAGCCCGTTTAGCGGGACAGATACGCAGTATTTT
v_call: TRBV9; j_call: TRBJ2-3; d_call: TRBD2; clone_size: -; cdr3_aa: CASSPRTSGPTDAQYF; cdr3_nt: TGTGCCAGCAGCCCCCGGACTAGCGGACCCACAGATGCGCAGTATTTT